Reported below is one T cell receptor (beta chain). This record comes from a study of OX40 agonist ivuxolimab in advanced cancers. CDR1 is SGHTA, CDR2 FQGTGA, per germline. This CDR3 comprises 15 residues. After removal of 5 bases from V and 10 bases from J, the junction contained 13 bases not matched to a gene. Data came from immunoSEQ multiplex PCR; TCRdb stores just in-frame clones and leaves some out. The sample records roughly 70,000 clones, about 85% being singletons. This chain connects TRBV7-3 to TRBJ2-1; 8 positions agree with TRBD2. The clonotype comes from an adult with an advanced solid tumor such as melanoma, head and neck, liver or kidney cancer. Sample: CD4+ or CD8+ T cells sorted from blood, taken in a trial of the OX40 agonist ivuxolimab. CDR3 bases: TGTGCCAGCAGCCCGGCGGGAGCGGGAGCACGGGAGCAGTTCTTC. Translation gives CASSPAGAGAREQFF.